This T cell receptor (beta chain) emerged from a study of cytotoxic CD8 clonotypes in ibrutinib-treated CLL. Across the study: The subjects consisted of eleven to twelve relapsed/refractory and about 14 treatment-naive individuals, with around 17 IGHV unmutated. The authors obtained response samples at a median of about 12 months of treatment, range 6 to 36.

About this clone: Its matching antigen is unknown.

This CDR3 spans 18 amino acids. Germline CDR1 MNHEY, CDR2 SMNVEV (reference sequence). After removal of 2 bases from V and 6 bases from J, the junction contained 16 bases not matched to a gene. Using immunoSEQ multiplex PCR, the repertoire was profiled, and TCRdb retains in-frame clones only, with some absent. The data show 150,000 to 200,000 clones, 70% to 90% seen once. Study-wide results and limits: Researchers report that baseline clonality outpaced age-matched healthy donors and tracked circulating CD8+ T-cell counts.

The origin of this receptor is a human donor with chronic lymphocytic leukemia. The V call is TRBV27, the J call TRBJ2-1; 7 bases are a match to TRBD2. Sequenced here: PBMCs, sampled at disease progression, from a patient treated with ibrutinib. Here the CDR3 reads CASSLKPVGGNSGNEQFF. CDR3 DNA: TGTGCCAGCAGTTTAAAACCCGTGGGAGGGAACTCGGGCAATGAGCAGTTCTTC.